This T cell receptor (beta chain) was sequenced in a study of Ad26.COV2.S vaccination and SARS-CoV-2 variants (dated by TCRdb to about 2021). With respect to the entire study: Vaccine-arm donors came from COV1001, a multicentre, randomized, double-blind, placebo-controlled phase I-IIa trial of Ad26.COV2.S in healthy adults. Trial participants were randomized into five groups of five, in which low-dose or high-dose Ad26.COV2.S was given once or twice, or placebo was given on both occasions. Ad26.COV2.S was given intramuscularly at 5x10^10 or 1x10^11 viral particles, as a single shot or as two shots 56 days apart. TCRbeta repertoire sequencing served as the tool for gauging how specific and how broad the SARS-CoV-2-reactive T cell receptors were following Ad26.COV2.S vaccination. The TCR-sequenced set comprised around 30 samples: around 20 Ad26.COV2.S vaccine recipients, 5 placebo recipients and 8 SARS-CoV-2 convalescent individuals. Throughout the experiments and outcome assessment, investigators stayed blinded to trial group allocation.

General findings and caveats noted by the study authors: After vaccination, substantial breadth of spike-specific CD8+ and CD4+ T cell responses was reported. Ad26.COV2.S recipients had higher spike-specific TCR breadth than placebo recipients (P = 0.0014). Comparable non-spike TCR breadth was observed between vaccine and placebo recipients, consistent with only spike being contained in the vaccine. It was noted by the authors that total T cell responses may have been underestimated by the TCR breadth and depth analyses. Comparing responses between vaccine doses or regimens was not something the study was powered to do.

About this clone: The clone's antigen remains unknown. Base-call qualities are not available, and no considerably larger clone is one nucleotide away.

The treatment or condition label, read with the paper, signifies: roughly 18 received Ad26.COV2.S at low or high dose, single or two shots; five or six received placebo; per-sample allocation not given. For vaccine and placebo recipients, the sequenced repertoires came from samples collected on day 63 after the first injection. In Cohort 1b, around 25 adults aged 18-55 years were enrolled at a single site in Boston, USA, between 29 July and 7 August 2020. Ad26.COV2.S was a replication-incompetent adenovirus type 26 vector expressing a prefusion-stabilized SARS-CoV-2 spike protein from the original Wuhan strain. The immunoSEQ Assay was used to sequence TCRbeta CDR3 regions. After extraction, genomic DNA underwent amplification by bias-controlled multiplex PCR, followed by high-throughput sequencing. As for the authors' bioinformatics: To quantify the absolute abundance of each unique TCRbeta CDR3 region, sequences were collapsed and filtered. Usable DNA was measured by amplifying reference genes present in all nucleated cells, and TCRbeta template counts were normalized to that usable DNA to estimate T cell fraction. Repertoire TCRs were annotated as SARS-CoV-2-specific when V gene, CDR3 amino acid sequence and J gene were exactly matched to a known reactive TCR set. MIRA supplied the reference SARS-CoV-2 TCR set, which was filtered for enrichment in COVID-19-positive ImmuneCODE repertoires so that public or cross-reactive TCRs were removed. Using the MIRA antigens, annotated TCRs were further analysed by specific ORF or by position within an ORF. Breadth was defined as annotated unique rearrangements over total unique productive rearrangements; depth was the summed frequency of those rearrangements. Group comparisons of TCR breadth used two-sided Wilcoxon rank-sum tests. TCRdb limited this immuneACCESS table to in-frame rearrangements with V and J called. A share of clones is missing; checked studies link under half to unresolved V genes, and the rest is unexplained. That table gives V, J and clone size, and the DNA gave D and trimming. This sample is represented by more than 400,000 clones; 80% to 95% of them were singletons. The ten largest clones represent approximately 4.5% of the sample.

This clonotype was sampled from a person aged 18-60 years who received the Ad26.COV2.S COVID-19 vaccine or a placebo. The specimen comprised peripheral blood, sampled in a trial of Ad26.COV2.S vaccine versus placebo.

The base sequence is TGTGCCAGCATCGGGGACTTCAGCACAGATACGCAGTATTTT. This yields the protein CASIGDFSTDTQYF. The chain is encoded by TRBV6-5 joined to TRBJ2-3, and TRBD2 may be the D gene, going by 6 matching bases. CDR1 MNHEY and CDR2 SVGAGI are derived from the germline V gene. From the cysteine through the phenylalanine, the CDR3 covers 14 amino acids. Only the CDR3 DNA is retained, 42 bases long and in frame from the first base. At the junction V is shortened by 7 bases and J by 0 bases, with 11 bases in between.